This TCR beta chain was observed in a study of blood T cell repertoires in COVID-19. The protocol was immunoSEQ multiplex PCR, while the TCRdb copy is restricted to in-frame clones and leaves out a portion. The repertoire consists of around 430,000 clones, with 80% to 90% occurring once and the leading ten covering about 9.4%. V was clipped by 3 bases and J by 4 bases, with 7 bases between them. The CDR3 consists of 13 residues. The source is a woman aged 50 to 60 who had recovered from COVID-19. The sample was PBMCs or T cells enriched from blood (not recorded which). The chain uses TRBV12-3 or TRBV12-4 and TRBJ2-1, with a weak D call TRBD1 (6 bases). CDR3 DNA sequence: TGTGCCAGCAGTTTTACAGGGTACAATGAGCAGTTCTTC. It codes for CASSFTGYNEQFF.